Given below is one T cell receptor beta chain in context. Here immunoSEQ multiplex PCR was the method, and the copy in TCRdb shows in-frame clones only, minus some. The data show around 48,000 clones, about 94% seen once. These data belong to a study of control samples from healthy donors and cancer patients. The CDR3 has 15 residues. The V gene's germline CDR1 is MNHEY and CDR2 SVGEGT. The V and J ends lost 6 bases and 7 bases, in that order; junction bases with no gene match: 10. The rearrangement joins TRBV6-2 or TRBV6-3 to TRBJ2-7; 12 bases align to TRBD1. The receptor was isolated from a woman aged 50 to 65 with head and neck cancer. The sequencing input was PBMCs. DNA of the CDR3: TGTGCCAGCAGCTATCCGGGACAGGGGGCGCGGGAGCAGTACTTC. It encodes CASSYPGQGAREQYF.